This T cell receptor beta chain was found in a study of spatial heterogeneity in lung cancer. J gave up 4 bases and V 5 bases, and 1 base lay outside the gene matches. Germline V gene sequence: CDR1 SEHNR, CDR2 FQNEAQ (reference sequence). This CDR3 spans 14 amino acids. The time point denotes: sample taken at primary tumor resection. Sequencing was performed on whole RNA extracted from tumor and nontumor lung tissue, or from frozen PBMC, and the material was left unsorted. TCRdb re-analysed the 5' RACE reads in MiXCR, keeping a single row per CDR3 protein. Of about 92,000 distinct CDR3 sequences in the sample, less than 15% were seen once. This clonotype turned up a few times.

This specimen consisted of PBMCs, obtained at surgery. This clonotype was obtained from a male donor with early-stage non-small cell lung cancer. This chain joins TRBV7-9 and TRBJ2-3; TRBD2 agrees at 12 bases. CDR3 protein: CASSRTSGADTQYF. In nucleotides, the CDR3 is TGTGCCAGCAGCCGGACTAGCGGGGCAGATACGCAGTATTTT.